This T cell receptor beta chain came from a study of blood T cell repertoires in COVID-19. Per germline, CDR1 GTSNPN and CDR2 SVGIG (reference sequence). The CDR3 consists of 14 residues. V lost 5 bases and J 6 bases, leaving 20 bases between the germline ends. Per the original methods: Reference gene primers were amplified, and this amplification served to estimate nucleated cell counts. TCRdb keeps only in-frame clones here, not all; method: immunoSEQ multiplex PCR. That table supplies the V and J calls and clone size; D and trimming were determined from the DNA. The sample has 180,000 or so clones, about nine tenths seen once.

The clonotype was recovered from a man between 18 and 29 years old with active or convalescent COVID-19. Sample: peripheral blood. The chain carries TRBV30 and TRBJ2-7; D perhaps matches TRBD1 (6 bases). The DNA of the CDR3 is TGTGCCTGGGAAACAAATTTACAGGGAGTCGAGCAGTACTTC. Encoded protein: CAWETNLQGVEQYF.